The 6 T cell receptor beta chains given below trace back to one sample, sequenced in a study of blood T cell repertoires in COVID-19. The protocol was immunoSEQ multiplex PCR, while the TCRdb copy is restricted to in-frame clones and leaves out a portion. In the table there are some 270,000 clones, around 87% of which are singletons. Material for sequencing was peripheral blood. The receptors shown here come from a woman aged 60-75 years with COVID-19, enrolled during active disease.

The V and J genes are TRBV19 and TRBJ1-1; TRBD1 is a possible D gene (6 bases). In germline, CDR1 is LNHDA, CDR2 SQIVND (reference sequence). The CDR3 extends over 15 amino acids. Deletions cut 6 bases from V and 6 bases from J, with 20 bases between. The CDR3, as DNA: TGTGCCAGTAGCCGATCCCGGGGGGGCCCATCTGAAGCTTTCTTT. This gives the protein CASSRSRGGPSEAFF.

The chain has TRBV11-3 and TRBJ2-1; TRBD1 is a possible D gene (6 bases). V shed 5 bases and J shed 4 bases, with 12 bases lying between them. This CDR3 region has 14 residues. CDR1 is SGHNT, CDR2 YENEEA, per germline. Written as DNA, the CDR3 is TGTGCCAGCAGCCCCTGGGGGCCTTACAATGAGCAGTTCTTC. This sequence encodes CASSPWGPYNEQFF.

The chain links TRBV3-1 (or the pseudogene TRBV3-2) to TRBJ1-6; D uncertain. Trimming left V 1 base short and J 0 bases short, with 10 bases between. The germline CDR1 and CDR2 sequences are LGHDT and YNNKEL (reference sequence). This CDR3 is built from 17 residues. This chain's CDR3 is CASSQAPLSSYNSPLHF. As DNA, the CDR3 is TGTGCCAGCAGCCAAGCCCCTCTGAGCTCCTATAATTCACCCCTCCACTTT.

This clone occurred once. The chain recombines TRBV15 with TRBJ2-3; 7 nucleotides align to TRBD1. Germline loops: CDR1 LNHNV, CDR2 YYDKDF (reference sequence). The ends lost 0 bases at V and 1 base at J; junction bases unmatched: 4. The CDR3 spans 16 residues. This CDR3 is CATSRDQGVGTDTQYF. Written as DNA, the CDR3 is TGTGCCACCAGCAGAGATCAGGGGGTGGGCACAGATACGCAGTATTTT.

This chain joins TRBV4-2 and TRBJ2-7, with 10 bases matching TRBD2. The CDR3 totals 15 residues. Per germline, CDR1 LGHNA and CDR2 YNFKEQ. With 0 bases clipped from V and 9 bases from J, the junction kept 8 bases outside the gene matches. In DNA, the CDR3 is TGTGCCAGCAGCCAAGAGCCCAGCGGGGGGGGACCGCAGTACTTC. Its translation is CASSQEPSGGGPQYF.

This sequence joins TRBV15 and TRBJ1-5; no reliable D call. In germline, CDR1 is LNHNV, CDR2 YYDKDF (reference sequence). V was clipped by 0 bases and J by 4 bases, with 10 bases between them. The CDR3 contains 15 residues. The CDR3 DNA reads TGTGCCACCAGCAGAGATGTAACAGCTAATCAGCCCCAGCATTTT. Translation gives CATSRDVTANQPQHF.